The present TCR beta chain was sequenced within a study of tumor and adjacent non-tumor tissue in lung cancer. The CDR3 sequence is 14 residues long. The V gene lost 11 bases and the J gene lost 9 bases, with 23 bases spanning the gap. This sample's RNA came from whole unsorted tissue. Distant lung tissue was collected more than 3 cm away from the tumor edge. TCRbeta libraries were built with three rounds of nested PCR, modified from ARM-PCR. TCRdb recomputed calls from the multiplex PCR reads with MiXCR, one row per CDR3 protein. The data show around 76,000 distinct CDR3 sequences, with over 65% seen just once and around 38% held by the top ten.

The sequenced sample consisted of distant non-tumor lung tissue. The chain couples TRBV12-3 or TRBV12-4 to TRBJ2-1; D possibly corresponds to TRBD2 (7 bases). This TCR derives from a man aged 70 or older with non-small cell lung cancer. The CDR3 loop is CACTGAEGGSEQFF. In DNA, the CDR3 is TGTGCCTGCACCGGAGCGGAGGGGGGGAGTGAGCAGTTCTTC.